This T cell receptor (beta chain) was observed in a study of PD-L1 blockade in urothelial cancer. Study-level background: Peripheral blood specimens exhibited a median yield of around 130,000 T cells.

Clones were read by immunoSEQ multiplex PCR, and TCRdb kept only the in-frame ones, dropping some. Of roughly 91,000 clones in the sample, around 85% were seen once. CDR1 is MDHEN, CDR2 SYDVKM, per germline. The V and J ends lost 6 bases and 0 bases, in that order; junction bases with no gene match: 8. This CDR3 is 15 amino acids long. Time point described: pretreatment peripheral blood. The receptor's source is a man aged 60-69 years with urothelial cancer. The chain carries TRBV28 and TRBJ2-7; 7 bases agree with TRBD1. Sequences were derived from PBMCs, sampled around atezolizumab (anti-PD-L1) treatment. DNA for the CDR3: TGTGCCAGCAGGCCAACAGGGGAAAGCTCCTACGAGCAGTACTTC. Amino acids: CASRPTGESSYEQYF.